The sequence of this T cell receptor (beta chain) was determined in a study of shared clonotypes between healthy human individuals. Study results and caveats: Collection of samples was limited to blood; tissue repertoires likely differ. Clonotype sharing across four donors was observed for roughly 5% of naive CD4 clonotypes.

The study separated CD4+ cells into CD45RA+ naive and CD45RA-negative memory subsets. Trimming took off 7 bases at V and 0 bases at J, with 12 bases between the two ends. The CDR3 spans 14 residues. Germline-derived CDR1 and CDR2 are SGHRS and YFSETQ. A remark on this clone: What it binds is not known.

Splitting of each subset's genomic DNA was done evenly across several immunoSEQ plates. The data were produced by immunoSEQ multiplex PCR, yet TCRdb's version contains in-frame clones alone and is incomplete. Seen here are over a million clones, approximately 97% observed once, and the top ten hold approximately 1.2%. The specimen sequenced was naive CD4+ T cells sorted from blood. Specified subset: CD45RA+ positively selected. The receptor's source is a man between 25 and 39 years old in good health. The chain combines TRBV5-1 with TRBJ2-3; the D is unclear. This CDR3 reads CASQKSTSTDTQYF. DNA for the CDR3: TGCGCCAGCCAGAAGTCGACTAGCACAGATACGCAGTATTTT.